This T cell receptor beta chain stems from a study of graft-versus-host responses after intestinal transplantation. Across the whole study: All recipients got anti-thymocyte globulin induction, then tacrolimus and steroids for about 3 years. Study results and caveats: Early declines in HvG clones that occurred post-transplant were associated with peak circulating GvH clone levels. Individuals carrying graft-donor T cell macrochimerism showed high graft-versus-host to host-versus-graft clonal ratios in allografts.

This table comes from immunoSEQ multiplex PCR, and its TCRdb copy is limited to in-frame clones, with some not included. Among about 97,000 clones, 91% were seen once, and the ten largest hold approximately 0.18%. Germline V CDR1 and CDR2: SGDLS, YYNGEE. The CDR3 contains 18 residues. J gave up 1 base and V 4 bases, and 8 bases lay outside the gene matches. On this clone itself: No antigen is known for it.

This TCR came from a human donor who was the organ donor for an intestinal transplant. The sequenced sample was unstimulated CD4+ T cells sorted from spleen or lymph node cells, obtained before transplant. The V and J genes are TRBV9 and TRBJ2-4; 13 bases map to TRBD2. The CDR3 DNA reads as TGTGCCAGCAGCTTCGGACTAGCGGGGGCCGGGGCCAAAAACATTCAGTACTTC. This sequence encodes CASSFGLAGAGAKNIQYF.